This is a list of T cell receptor beta chains from one sample in a study of T-cell reconstitution after alpha-beta-depleted transplantation in children. Each CDR3 protein is one row after TCRdb ran MiXCR on the PCR reads. The sample lists about 300,000 distinct CDR3 sequences, roughly 7.8% occurring once. The sample in question was peripheral blood, obtained 360 days after TCRalphabeta/CD19-depleted stem cell transplant. Receptors were obtained from a female patient aged 2 to 10 who had a stem cell transplant for Fanconi anemia, so the T cells may come from the graft donor. Both conserved end residues are part of each CDR3. D genes are given only for firm matches. Rows may omit the clone size; those that give it use once, few, many or a size class.

clone_size	d_call	v_call	j_call	cdr3_nt	cdr3_aa
many	-	TRBV5-1	TRBJ2-3	TGCGCCAGCAGCTCCCTGGGCGGGGGCCGGCCCGATACGCAGTATTTT	CASSSLGGGRPDTQYF
many	-	TRBV20-1	TRBJ2-2	TGCAGTGCCAGAGAGGGAACCGGGGAGCTGTTTTTT	CSAREGTGELFF
many	TRBD1	TRBV6-5	TRBJ1-1	TGTGCCAGCAGTTACTTGAAGATCCCCAGGGGGCGCCGAACTGAAGCTTTCTTT	CASSYLKIPRGRRTEAFF
-	TRBD2	TRBV3-1	TRBJ2-3	TGTGCCTTCACCCGTAGACTAGCGGGAGGAGTGAGCACAGATACGCAGTATTTT	CAFTRRLAGGVSTDTQYF
many	-	TRBV7-9	TRBJ1-2	TGTGCCAGCAGCTGGGAGGACAGTATGAGTCGTTACACCTTC	CASSWEDSMSRYTF
-	-	TRBV10-3	TRBJ2-2	TGTGCCATCTGTTATGACGGGGGTGACACCGGGGAGCTGTTTTTT	CAICYDGGDTGELFF
many	-	TRBV4-2	TRBJ1-3	TGTGCCAGCAGCCAAGATTTACGGGGTGTGGGCGCTGGAAACACCATATATTTT	CASSQDLRGVGAGNTIYF
many	TRBD1	TRBV12-3/TRBV12-4	TRBJ1-6	TGTGCCACAAGGGACACGGGACAGGAGTATTCACCCCTCCACTTT	CATRDTGQEYSPLHF
-	-	TRBV28	TRBJ2-6	TGTGCCAGCAGTCCCCTAAACGGGGGTGGCGGGGCCAACGTCCTGACTTTC	CASSPLNGGGGANVLTF
many	TRBD1	TRBV29-1	TRBJ1-6	TGCAGCGTCCGACAGGGAGGGAATTCACCCCTCCACTTT	CSVRQGGNSPLHF
-	TRBD2	TRBV20-1	TRBJ2-2	TGCAGTGCTACGAGACTAGCGGGGGGGCCGGACACCGGGGAGCTGTTTTTT	CSATRLAGGPDTGELFF
many	-	TRBV5-1	TRBJ1-1	TGCGCCAGCAGCTTGGTGGCGGACGATGAAGCTTTCTTT	CASSLVADDEAFF
-	TRBD2	TRBV10-3	TRBJ2-1	TGTGCCATCACCTGGACTAGCGGGAGGGGTGCTAATGAGCAGTTCTTC	CAITWTSGRGANEQFF
-	-	TRBV2	TRBJ1-1	TGTGCCAGCAGGTTCCCCCAGGGATATGCTGAAGCTTTCTTT	CASRFPQGYAEAFF
many	TRBD1	TRBV28	TRBJ1-1	TGTGCCAGCAGTTTAGGGGGACAGGGGAACACTGAAGCTTTCTTT	CASSLGGQGNTEAFF
-	TRBD1	TRBV15	TRBJ1-6	TGTGCCACCAGCAGCACCGGGACAGGTTCAGATTGGGTAACTTCACCCCTCCACTTT	CATSSTGTGSDWVTSPLHF
-	-	TRBV21-1	TRBJ1-1	TGTGCCAGCAGCAAAGGGTCCGGGGAGAACACTGAAGCTTTCTTT	CASSKGSGENTEAFF
many	TRBD2	TRBV12-3/TRBV12-4	TRBJ2-5	TGTGCCAGCAGTCCGAGACTAGCGGGGGAGACCCAGTACTTC	CASSPRLAGETQYF
many	-	TRBV2	TRBJ2-7	TGTGCCAGCGGGGGTTACGAGCAGTACTTC	CASGGYEQYF
many	-	TRBV5-1	TRBJ1-4	TGCGCCAGCAGCGAGGGAGATACTAATGAAAAACTGTTTTTT	CASSEGDTNEKLFF
many	TRBD1	TRBV10-3	TRBJ1-1	TGTGCCATCAGCTCCGGGACAGCGACTGAAGCTTTCTTT	CAISSGTATEAFF
-	TRBD1	TRBV6-5	TRBJ2-1	TGTGCCAGCAGTAGCCTCCGGGACAGTTCCTACAATGAGCAGTTCTTC	CASSSLRDSSYNEQFF
many	-	TRBV12-3/TRBV12-4	TRBJ1-2	TGTGCCAGCAGTCCCCTCGGCAGGCATTATAACTATGGCTACACCTTC	CASSPLGRHYNYGYTF
few	TRBD2	TRBV4-3	TRBJ2-1	TGCGCCAGCAGCCAAGACGAGAGCGGGGGGTCGGGCAATGAGCAGTTCTTC	CASSQDESGGSGNEQFF
many	-	TRBV10-1	TRBJ2-1	TGCGCCAGCAGTGAGCGGGGAAGCTCCTACAATGAGCAGTTCTTC	CASSERGSSYNEQFF
many	-	TRBV7-8	TRBJ1-2	TGTGCCAGCAGTCATCGCTTAGCATTCCGTGGCTACACCTTC	CASSHRLAFRGYTF
-	TRBD2	TRBV2	TRBJ2-1	TGTGCCAGCAGTGATATTGGGACTAGCGGGGCCTACAATGAGCAGTTCTTC	CASSDIGTSGAYNEQFF
many	-	TRBV4-2	TRBJ2-7	TGTGCCAGCAGCGACGAACAGGGTACAGTCGACGAGCAGTACTTC	CASSDEQGTVDEQYF
many	TRBD2	TRBV4-3	TRBJ2-2	TGCGCCAGCAGCCAAAGATACGGGGAGGGGAACACCGGGGAGCTGTTTTTT	CASSQRYGEGNTGELFF